Sequencing of this TCR beta chain was carried out in a study of blood T cell repertoires in COVID-19. In the study overall: T cells, B-cell-depleted T cells, or PBMCs supplied cDNA or gDNA.

Looked up from germline, CDR1 is SEHNR and CDR2 is FQNEAQ (reference sequence). The CDR3 has 15 amino acids. The V gene lost 5 bases and the J gene lost 0 bases, with 11 bases spanning the gap. Sequencing used immunoSEQ multiplex PCR; TCRdb keeps in-frame clones, though not all of them. The profile shows roughly 4,000 clones, around 90% of them singletons. The V and J genes are TRBV7-9 and TRBJ1-5; D remains ambiguous. The TCR comes from a woman aged 70-85 years with active COVID-19. The material sequenced was peripheral blood. As DNA, the CDR3 is TGTGCCAGCAGCCTGACGGAGAATAGCAATCAGCCCCAGCATTTT. Amino acids: CASSLTENSNQPQHF.